This TCR beta chain was obtained from a study of human T cells and chemical hapten exposure. Study results and caveats: DPC sensitization did not alter TCRs above 1 in 1000 frequency.

There are 11 residues in the CDR3. The V and J ends lost 2 bases and 7 bases respectively, with 9 bases between them. CDR1 is GTSNPN, CDR2 SVGIG, per germline (reference sequence). In this sample, this clonotype turned up many times. Its matching antigen is unknown. The sample's time point: patch test 3, about 24 weeks after DPC sensitization. Treatment: therapeutic diphenylcyclopropenone sensitization with weekly scalp DPC. Total RNA was extracted from unfractionated whole blood. Each patch-test visit's blood sample preceded patch application. For the library, individual cDNA molecules each received unique molecular identifiers. Original processing methods: Between roughly 23,224 and 700,000 TCRs appeared in each sample, and the median stood at approximately 100,000. TCRdb re-derived calls from the RACE reads in MiXCR, one entry per CDR3 protein. TCRdb, not the authors, supplied the V and J calls. The table lists over 35,000 distinct CDR3 sequences, more than 9.5% of them singletons.

The gene calls are TRBV30 and TRBJ2-7, with a weak D call TRBD2 (5 bases). The sequencing here drew on whole blood, taken in connection with sensitization to the hapten diphenylcyclopropenone (DPC). The TCR comes from a woman aged 40 to 50 with alopecia areata. Some clones in this sample may be carry-over from other donors' samples. The CDR3, as DNA: TGTGCCTGGAGTACCATAGCGGAGCAGTACTTC. Amino acids: CAWSTIAEQYF.